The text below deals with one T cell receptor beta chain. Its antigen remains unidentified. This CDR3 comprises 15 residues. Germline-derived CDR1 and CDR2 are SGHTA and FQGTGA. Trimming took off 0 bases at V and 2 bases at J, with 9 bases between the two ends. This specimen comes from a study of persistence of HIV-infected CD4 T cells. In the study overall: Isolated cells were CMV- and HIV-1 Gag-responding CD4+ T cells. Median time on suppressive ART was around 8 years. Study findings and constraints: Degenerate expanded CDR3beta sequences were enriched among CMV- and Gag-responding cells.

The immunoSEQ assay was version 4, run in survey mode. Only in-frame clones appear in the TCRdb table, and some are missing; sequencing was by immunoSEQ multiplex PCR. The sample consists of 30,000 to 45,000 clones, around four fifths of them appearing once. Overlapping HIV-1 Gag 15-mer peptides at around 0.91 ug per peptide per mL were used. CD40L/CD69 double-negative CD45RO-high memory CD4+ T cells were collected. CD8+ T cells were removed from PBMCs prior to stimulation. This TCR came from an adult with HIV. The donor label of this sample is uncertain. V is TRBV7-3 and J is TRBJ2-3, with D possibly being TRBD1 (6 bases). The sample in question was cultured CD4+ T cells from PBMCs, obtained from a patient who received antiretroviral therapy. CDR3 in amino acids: CASSLTGQFTDTQYF. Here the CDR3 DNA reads TGTGCCAGCAGCTTAACAGGACAGTTCACAGATACGCAGTATTTT.